Listed below are T cell receptor beta chains from one sample, sequenced in a study of blood T cell repertoires in COVID-19. Using immunoSEQ multiplex PCR, the repertoire was profiled, and TCRdb retains in-frame clones only, with some absent. The table shows tens of thousands of clones, with 80% to 90% occurring only once. Sample: peripheral blood. The origin of the receptors is a woman of 80 years or more with acute or convalescent COVID-19. Each CDR3 is given with its conserved first and last residue. A D gene is named only where the DNA matches it firmly. Clone sizes are given selectively: once, few, many, or a class where the clone is expanded.

. | TRBJ1-2 | TRBV30 | TRBD1 | TGTGCTTCGAACAGGGGGCGTTGGGGCTACACCTTC | CASNRGRWGYTF
. | TRBJ1-5 | TRBV30 | . | TGTGCCTGGAAGGGGAGGGAGGGACAGCCCCAGCATTTT | CAWKGREGQPQHF
once | TRBJ2-5 | TRBV3-1/TRBV3-2 | TRBD1 | TGTGCCAGCAGCCAAGCTCCAGGACAGGCGACGGGGACCCAGTACTTC | CASSQAPGQATGTQYF
. | TRBJ2-2 | TRBV11-1 | . | TGTGCCAGCAGCCCGCGAAGCGGGGAGCTGTTTTTT | CASSPRSGELFF
. | TRBJ2-1 | TRBV25-1 | TRBD1 | TGTGCCAGCAGTCTCCGGCCGGGACAGGGTAGTAGTGAGCAGTTCTTC | CASSLRPGQGSSEQFF
. | TRBJ2-1 | TRBV19 | . | TGTGCCAGTACCCCGGGTACCTACAATGAGCAGTTCTTC | CASTPGTYNEQFF
. | TRBJ1-1 | TRBV6-2/TRBV6-3 | . | TGTGCCAGCAGTTTTCAGGGGAACACTGAAGCTTTCTTT | CASSFQGNTEAFF
. | TRBJ1-6 | TRBV3-1/TRBV3-2 | . | TGTGCCAGCAGCCAAGGCGGCGCACCCCTCCACTTT | CASSQGGAPLHF
. | TRBJ2-7 | TRBV5-1 | . | TGCGCCAGCAGCTCTCTCACTTACGAGCAGTACTTC | CASSSLTYEQYF
. | TRBJ2-7 | TRBV19 | TRBD1 | TGTGCCAGTAGTCAGGGGGCCCCCTACGAGCAGTACTTC | CASSQGAPYEQYF
. | TRBJ2-7 | TRBV6-5 | . | TGTGCCAGCAGACCCCCACAGGGCTACGAGCAGTACTTC | CASRPPQGYEQYF
. | TRBJ2-1 | TRBV7-2 | TRBD2 | TGTGCCAGCAGCCAAAGTCCGGGACTAGTTCATGAGCAGTTCTTC | CASSQSPGLVHEQFF
few | TRBJ2-2 | TRBV11-3 | . | TGTGCCAGCAGCTTTGGTCAGTACACCGGGGAGCTGTTTTTT | CASSFGQYTGELFF
. | TRBJ2-2 | TRBV9 | TRBD2 | TGTGCCAGCAGCGTGGGGAGATCGGGCGGGAGTTTGGCCGGGGAGCTGTTTTTT | CASSVGRSGGSLAGELFF
. | TRBJ2-1 | TRBV19 | TRBD2 | TGTGCCAGTAGTCTTAGGGGGACTAGCGGGAGGAATGAGCAGTTCTTC | CASSLRGTSGRNEQFF
. | TRBJ2-5 | TRBV5-6 | TRBD2 | TGTGCCAGCAGCGAGACCGTAGCGGGGGTACAAGAGACCCAGTACTTC | CASSETVAGVQETQYF